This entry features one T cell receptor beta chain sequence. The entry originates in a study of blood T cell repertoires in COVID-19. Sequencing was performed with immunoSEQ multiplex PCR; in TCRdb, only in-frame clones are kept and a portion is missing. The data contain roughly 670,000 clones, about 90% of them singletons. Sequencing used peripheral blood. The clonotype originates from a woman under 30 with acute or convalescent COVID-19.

The CDR3 DNA reads as TGTGCCAGCAGAAAGCCGGAGGGCACTGAAGCTTTCTTT. Its translation is CASRKPEGTEAFF. The genes are TRBV6-5 and TRBJ1-1, with D hard to call. Germline values: CDR1 MNHEY, CDR2 SVGAGI. Between the trimmed V and J ends, which lost 6 bases and 4 bases, there was a span of 12 bases. This CDR3 region has 13 residues.